These T cell receptor beta chains were read from a single sample in a study of cytomegalovirus exposure and HLA in healthy donors. TCRdb's table, derived via immunoSEQ multiplex PCR, lists solely in-frame clones and lacks some. In the table there are 150,000 to 200,000 clones, approximately 71% of which are singletons. Sample: PBMCs. Every receptor here comes from a woman aged 35 to 49 in good health and CMV-seropositive. Both conserved end residues are part of each CDR3. The D gene is left open where the match is weak. Size values are once, few and many counts, or a class for expanded clones, and some rows have none.

NA,TRBV7-2,TRBJ2-5,NA,CASSPKETQYF,TGTGCCAGCAGCCCAAAAGAGACCCAGTACTTC
NA,TRBV27,TRBJ1-6,NA,CASSLFGSSYNSPLHF,TGTGCCAGCAGTTTATTCGGGAGCTCCTATAATTCACCCCTCCACTTT
NA,TRBV18,TRBJ1-6,NA,CASSPTGPYNSPLHF,TGTGCCAGCTCACCTACCGGTCCATATAATTCACCCCTCCACTTT
NA,TRBV6-5,TRBJ1-1,NA,CASTENTEAFF,TGTGCCAGCACAGAGAACACTGAAGCTTTCTTT
NA,TRBV5-1,TRBJ2-1,NA,CASRPLAGSSYNEQFF,TGCGCCAGCAGACCTCTAGCCGGGAGTTCCTACAATGAGCAGTTCTTC
NA,TRBV28,TRBJ1-5,NA,CASSLVRGGGQPQHF,TGTGCCAGCAGTTTAGTGAGGGGGGGTGGTCAGCCCCAGCATTTT
few,TRBV6-4,TRBJ1-2,TRBD1,CASSTYHLGTGGGSYGYTF,TGTGCCAGCAGCACCTACCACCTGGGGACAGGGGGCGGGAGCTATGGCTACACCTTC
few,TRBV9,TRBJ2-2,NA,CASSVVGAGVSGELFF,TGTGCCAGCAGCGTAGTGGGGGCCGGTGTATCCGGGGAGCTGTTTTTT
NA,TRBV28,TRBJ2-1,TRBD2,CASSFRTSGSPPYNEQFF,TGTGCCAGCAGTTTCAGGACTAGCGGGAGTCCGCCCTACAATGAGCAGTTCTTC
NA,TRBV7-9,TRBJ2-7,NA,CASSPWGGDSRSSHEQYF,TGTGCCAGCAGCCCCTGGGGAGGAGACAGTAGATCTTCCCACGAGCAGTACTTC
NA,TRBV18,TRBJ2-7,TRBD1,CASSPQGQIYEQYF,TGTGCCAGCTCACCACAGGGACAGATCTACGAGCAGTACTTC
NA,TRBV18,TRBJ2-7,NA,CASSPRAALSLGEQYF,TGTGCCAGCTCACCGCGGGCAGCGCTTTCCTTGGGGGAGCAGTACTTC
few,TRBV18,TRBJ2-2,NA,CASSPSSGTGELFF,TGTGCCAGCTCACCCTCGTCAGGGACCGGGGAGCTGTTTTTT
NA,TRBV4-2,TRBJ2-7,TRBD1,CTSSQAGQGSYEQYF,TGTACCAGCAGCCAAGCGGGACAGGGGTCCTACGAGCAGTACTTC
NA,TRBV7-5,TRBJ1-1,NA,CARMGPGGSSNTEAFF,TGTGCCAGAATGGGTCCTGGGGGCTCATCGAACACTGAAGCTTTCTTT
NA,TRBV28,TRBJ2-7,TRBD2,CASSLTPGLAASYEQYF,TGTGCCAGCAGTTTAACCCCGGGACTAGCCGCATCCTACGAGCAGTACTTC
NA,TRBV2,TRBJ1-5,TRBD1,CASSSGTGGNQPQHF,TGTGCCAGCAGTAGCGGGACAGGGGGGAATCAGCCCCAGCATTTT
NA,TRBV11-2,TRBJ2-3,NA,CASKGGFVTDTQYF,TGTGCCAGCAAGGGCGGGTTCGTCACAGATACGCAGTATTTT
NA,TRBV19,TRBJ1-2,TRBD1,CASSIGTDRYGYTF,TGTGCCAGTAGTATCGGCACGGACAGGTATGGCTACACCTTC
NA,TRBV5-8,TRBJ2-2,TRBD2,CASSIGLAGVTGELFF,TGTGCCAGCAGCATAGGACTAGCGGGAGTTACCGGGGAGCTGTTTTTT
NA,TRBV1,TRBJ1-5,NA,CTSSQDSRSPRQGIQPQHF,TGCACCAGCAGCCAAGATTCGAGGTCGCCACGACAGGGGATACAGCCCCAGCATTTT
NA,TRBV28,TRBJ2-5,NA,CASSFISEQETQYF,TGTGCCAGCAGTTTCATCTCGGAGCAAGAGACCCAGTACTTC
NA,TRBV30,TRBJ1-4,TRBD1,CAWGTGMSEKLFF,TGTGCCTGGGGGACAGGGATGAGCGAAAAACTGTTTTTT
NA,TRBV9,TRBJ2-1,NA,CASSVAGGGGPLNEQFF,TGTGCCAGCAGCGTAGCCGGGGGCGGGGGCCCCTTGAATGAGCAGTTCTTC
NA,TRBV11-3,TRBJ2-1,TRBD1,CASSQGQGSGSYNEQFF,TGTGCCAGCAGCCAGGGACAGGGTTCGGGATCCTACAATGAGCAGTTCTTC
NA,TRBV30,TRBJ2-3,TRBD2,CAWSTGLAIADTQYF,TGTGCCTGGAGTACCGGACTAGCGATCGCAGATACGCAGTATTTT
NA,TRBV5-4,TRBJ2-3,TRBD1,CASSRDRSADTQYF,TGTGCCAGCAGCCGGGACAGGTCGGCAGATACGCAGTATTTT
NA,TRBV11-3,TRBJ2-6,NA,CASSRGNLGGANVLTF,TGTGCCAGCAGCCGCGGGAATCTCGGTGGGGCCAACGTCCTGACTTTC
NA,TRBV4-1,TRBJ2-1,NA,CASSLLGGDPYNEQFF,TGCGCCAGCAGCCTCCTGGGCGGGGACCCTTACAATGAGCAGTTCTTC
NA,TRBV27,TRBJ1-5,TRBD1,CATGQVNQPQHF,TGTGCCACCGGACAGGTGAATCAGCCCCAGCATTTT
NA,TRBV28,TRBJ1-2,NA,CASRQGGSSVAGYTF,TGTGCCAGCCGCCAAGGCGGGAGTTCGGTAGCTGGCTACACCTTC
NA,TRBV19,TRBJ1-3,TRBD1,CASTPYRGSGNTIYF,TGTGCCAGTACCCCTTACAGGGGCTCTGGAAACACCATATATTTT
NA,TRBV19,TRBJ2-3,NA,CASWAKSTDTQYF,TGTGCCAGTTGGGCGAAGTCTACAGATACGCAGTATTTT
NA,TRBV6-1,TRBJ2-7,TRBD1,CASSSDRVAAYEQYF,TGTGCCAGCAGTTCGGACAGGGTGGCGGCCTACGAGCAGTACTTC
NA,TRBV5-1,TRBJ1-2,NA,CASSLAQSPGHKLYGYTF,TGCGCCAGCAGCTTGGCACAAAGTCCGGGACATAAGCTGTATGGCTACACCTTC
NA,TRBV7-3,TRBJ2-3,TRBD2,CASSLTGGGTDTQYF,TGTGCCAGCAGCCTAACGGGAGGGGGCACAGATACGCAGTATTTT